A single sample gave rise to the 17 T cell receptor beta chains below, sequenced in a study of CD8+ T cells in alopecia areata. CD4, CD8alpha, NKG2D, NKG2ACE and other markers guided sorting of pooled cutaneous lymph node cells. Extracted RNA was reverse transcribed, and the resulting cDNA served as sequencing template. Clones were sequenced by immunoSEQ multiplex PCR, and TCRdb holds only the in-frame ones, with some missing. The sample contains roughly 260,000 clones, none of them singletons. The sequenced sample consisted of CD4+ T cells sorted from a lymph node. All receptors come from a C3H/HeJ mouse with alopecia areata. For the strain, the MHC haplotype given is H2-k.

This clone was counted ten times or more. Genes and germline come from the mouse. The CDR3 end is not reached by the read, which stops 4 residues before it; the germline J gene fills it in. The chain has TRBV17 and TRBJ2-3; 8 nucleotides agree with TRBD2. V lost 6 bases, J lost 2 bases, and 1 base stayed unmatched. The CDR3 runs 13 residues. CDR1 and CDR2 (germline): MNHDT, YYDKIL. CDR3 bases read: TGTGCTAGCAGGACTGGGGTTGCAGAA. Translation: CASRTGVAE. In full, the CDR3 is CASRTGVAETLYF.

Note on this clone: The germline and genes are mouse ones. CDR3 loop: CTCSADHRGQDTQYF. The DNA read from the CDR3 is TGCACCTGCAGTGCAGATCACAGGGGCCAAGAC. The chain links TRBV1 to TRBJ2-5; 7 nucleotides line up with TRBD1. The read halts 4 residues ahead of the CDR3 end, with the missing end drawn from the germline J gene. Looked up from germline, CDR1 is NSQYPW and CDR2 is LRSPGD (reference sequence). The length of the CDR3 is 15 residues. With V trimmed by 0 bases and J by 2 bases, 2 bases remained unmatched. The full variable domain, in which reference TRBV1 and TRBJ2-5 provide the parts outside the CDR3, is VTLLEQNPRWRLVPRGQAVNLRCILKNSQYPWMSWYQQDLQKQLQWLFTLRSPGDKEVKSLPGADYLATRVTDTELRLQVANMSQGRTLYCTCSADHRGQDTQYFGPGTRLLVL.

Worth noting for this clone: The gene names given are mouse names. Coverage ceases 4 residues before the CDR3 finishes, and the germline J gene fills in the end. The same CDR3 is also encoded by other DNA sequences in this sample. V gene TRBV13-3 combines with J gene TRBJ2-3; 10 nucleotides agree with TRBD1. With V trimmed by 5 bases and J by 0 bases, 3 bases remained unmatched. The CDR3 is 15 amino acids. Germline CDR1 reads NNHDY; CDR2 reads SYVADS. The CDR3 DNA, read in part, is TGTGCCAGCAGCCGGGACAGGGGAAGTGCAGAA. Translated: CASSRDRGSAE. The whole CDR3 protein is CASSRDRGSAETLYF.

In the case of this clone: Mouse gene names apply. The same CDR3 can be traced to other DNA sequences in this sample. Here the CDR3 reads CAWSPGLGQDTQYF. The CDR3 bases that were read are TGTGCCTGGAGTCCGGGACTGGGCCAAGAC. V usage is TRBV31 and J usage is TRBJ2-5; the match to TRBD2 covers 9 bases. The read gets to within 4 residues of the CDR3 end, and the germline J gene fills in the rest. From germline, CDR1 is GKSSPN and CDR2 SITVG. The CDR3 loop spans 14 amino acids. The V segment lost 1 base and the J segment 2 bases; nucleotides outside the gene matches: 1.

This clone has just a few counts. The genes and germline here are from mouse. The read ends 4 residues before the CDR3 terminus; that terminus is restored from the germline J gene. The rearrangement uses TRBV5 and TRBJ2-1; 10 nucleotides align to TRBD2. Germline loops: CDR1 LGHNA, CDR2 YNLKQL (reference sequence). CDR3 size: 16 residues. After removal of 4 bases from V and 3 bases from J, the junction contained 6 bases not matched to a gene. This chain's CDR3 is CASSLQGLGIYAEQFF. The CDR3 bases that were read are TGTGCCAGCAGCCTCCAGGGACTGGGGATCTATGCT.

A few counts support this clone. The gene symbols are mouse symbols. Read coverage stops 4 residues before the CDR3 terminus; the germline J gene supplies the remainder. The chain couples TRBV4 to TRBJ2-1; 10 bases are a match to TRBD1. CDR3 length equals 14 residues. Germline CDR1 reads LGHDT; CDR2 reads YNNKQL (reference sequence). The V gene end was trimmed by 4 bases and the J gene end by 5 bases; junction bases not matched to a gene: 2. Incomplete CDR3 DNA: TGTGCCAGCAGCTTCGGGACAGGGGATGCT. Its translation is CASSFGTGDA. The full-length CDR3 reads as CASSFGTGDAEQFF.

As concerns this clone: The listed genes are named as in mouse. CDR3 residues: CASSGGGGGTEVFF. Partial CDR3 DNA: TGTGCCAGCAGTGGAGGGGGAGGAGGCACA. This chain connects TRBV13-1 to TRBJ1-1; possibly TRBD1 for D (6 bases). Read sequence stops 4 residues before the CDR3 end, and the germline J gene provides the missing end. From germline, CDR1 is NSHNY and CDR2 SYGAGN. Trimming cost V 3 bases and J 4 bases, with 13 bases left between them. This CDR3 spans 14 amino acids.

With respect to this clone: Here the gene names and germline are mouse. The missing CDR3 end, 3 residues past where the read stops, is filled in from the germline J gene. The chain links TRBV13-2 to TRBJ1-6; no definite D call. TRBJ1-6 is an ORF; its function is uncertain. This CDR3 has 13 residues. V was pared by 2 bases and J by 5 bases, with 5 bases between. Germline-derived CDR1 and CDR2 are NNHNN and SYGAGS (reference sequence). Partial CDR3 DNA: TGTGCCAGCGGTGACAGGAATAATTCGCCC. Amino acids: CASGDRNNSP. The entire CDR3 is CASGDRNNSPLYF.

In its sample, this clone was seen a few times. Gene names and germline refer to mouse. The read comes to an end 4 residues before the CDR3 does, leaving the germline J gene to fill in the end. This chain connects TRBV1 to TRBJ2-7, with 7 bases that match TRBD1. CDR1 is NSQYPW, CDR2 LRSPGD, per germline (reference sequence). Trimming cost V 4 bases and J 0 bases; bases outside gene matches: 3. The CDR3 sequence is 14 residues long. CDR3 in amino acids: CTCSGRDSSYEQYF. The sequenced part of the CDR3 DNA is TGCACCTGCAGTGGCCGGGACAGCTCCTAT.

This clone was counted a few times. The listed genes are named as in mouse. Read data end 4 residues before the CDR3 end; the end is taken from the germline J gene. This rearrangement joins TRBV14 to TRBJ2-7, with 7 bases fitting TRBD2. This CDR3 comprises 12 residues. Germline V lookup: CDR1 SGHDT, CDR2 FRDEAV. The covered CDR3 bases are TGTGCCAGCAGTCCCGGGACTGAT. Amino acid sequence: CASSPGTD. In full, the CDR3 is CASSPGTDEQYF.

Regarding this clone: Gene names are the mouse ones. From the germline J gene comes the end of the CDR3, since the read stops 4 residues before it. V usage is TRBV14 and J usage is TRBJ2-7; 7 bases match TRBD1. The germline CDR1 and CDR2 sequences are SGHDT and FRDEAV. The CDR3 sequence is 13 residues long. CDR3 residues: CASSASGQYEQYF. The sequenced CDR3 bases are TGTGCCAGCAGCGCATCGGGACAGTAT.

This clone was seen a handful of times. Each gene name is a mouse one. The sequence runs out 4 residues before the end of the CDR3; the remainder is reconstructed from the germline J gene. The genes are TRBV5 and TRBJ2-5, with 12 nucleotides matching TRBD2. The germline V gene has CDR1 LGHNA and CDR2 YNLKQL (reference sequence). This CDR3 contains 16 residues. CDR3 sequence reads: CASSPDWGGAEDTQYF. Incomplete CDR3 DNA: TGTGCCAGCAGCCCCGACTGGGGGGGCGCGGAGGAC.

This clone was seen only a few times. The listed genes are named as in mouse. The read terminates 4 residues ahead of where the CDR3 ends, so the germline J gene completes it. The chain is built from TRBV14 and TRBJ2-3; TRBD2 aligns across 11 bases. Losses at the gene ends were 4 bases for V and 4 bases for J; bases not matched to a gene: 2. Germline lookup yields CDR1 SGHDT and CDR2 FRDEAV. The CDR3 totals 14 residues. CDR3 DNA, as far as it was read: TGTGCCAGCAGTCGGACTGGGGGGACAGAA. Its translation: CASSRTGGTE. The full CDR3 protein reads CASSRTGGTETLYF. The entire variable domain, with the rest obtained from reference TRBV14 and TRBJ2-3, is as follows: EAGVTQSPRYAVLQEGQAVSFWCDPISGHDTLYWYQQPRDQGPQLLVYFRDEAVIDNSQLPSDRFSAVRPKGTNSTLKIQSAKQGDTATYLCASSRTGGTETLYFGSGTRLTVL.

This clone was picked up a small number of times. Genes and germline come from the mouse. Coverage ceases 4 residues before the CDR3 finishes, and the germline J gene fills in the end. Other DNA sequences within the sample encode an identical CDR3. The gene calls are TRBV13-3 and TRBJ2-3; D remains ambiguous. Germline V gives CDR1 NNHDY, CDR2 SYVADS. Trimming pared 2 bases from V and 0 bases from J, leaving 7 bases between. The CDR3 is 14 residues long. The CDR3 sequence is CASSERVSAETLYF. CDR3 DNA (partial): TGTGCCAGCAGTGAGAGGGTCAGTGCAGAA.

This clone came up a few times. Germline and genes here are mouse. The read halts 4 residues ahead of the CDR3 end, with the missing end drawn from the germline J gene. The chain combines TRBV19 with TRBJ2-3; a weak D match, TRBD2 (6 bases). Germline V CDR1 and CDR2: FNHDT, SITEND (reference sequence). The CDR3 totals 14 residues. The V gene lost 2 bases and the J gene lost 2 bases, with 9 bases spanning the gap. CDR3 loop: CASSISGDAETLYF. The CDR3 DNA, read in part, is TGTGCCAGCAGTATCTCTGGGGATGCAGAA.

This clone has only a few counts. The listed genes are named as in mouse. The CDR3 end is not reached by the read, which stops 4 residues before it; the germline J gene fills it in. Within the sample, other DNA sequences also encode this same CDR3. The genes are TRBV13-2 and TRBJ2-7; no clear D. The germline gives CDR1 NNHNN, CDR2 SYGAGS (reference sequence). This CDR3 has 14 amino acids. The V end was cut by 0 bases, the J end by 1 base, with 8 bases between. CDR3 region: CASGDAAGSYEQYF. The CDR3 bases that were read are TGTGCCAGCGGTGATGCCGCTGGTTCCTAT.

Regarding this clone: Genes here carry mouse names. The read ends 4 residues early relative to the CDR3; the germline J gene fills the gap. The gene calls are TRBV29 and TRBJ2-1; 9 nucleotides align to TRBD1. Per germline, CDR1 MSHET and CDR2 SYDVDS. V trimming: 6 bases; J trimming: 5 bases; junction bases outside the gene matches: 2. This CDR3 has 13 residues. The CDR3 sequence is CASRQGADAEQFF. The sequenced CDR3 bases are TGTGCTAGCAGACAGGGGGCGGATGCT.